Sequencing of this TCR beta chain was carried out in a study of cytomegalovirus exposure and HLA in healthy donors listed by TCRdb under 2017. Looking at the study overall: An earlier analysis of a few hundred of the donors reported 276 Gb of sequence data and approximately 120 million unique TCR beta sequences obtained from around 170 million T cells. An early release covering roughly 640 HLA-typed donors comprised 250 to 350 gigabases of sequencing data and around 85 million unique TCR sequences. Among the roughly 430 genotyped donors, around 79% belonged to the genetic ancestry cluster associated with self-reported Caucasian donors. The study was designed to test whether signatures of past pathogen exposure could be identified by cataloging public T cell receptors. Using immunosequencing, the study profiled T cell repertoires from about 620 subjects and related those repertoires to cytomegalovirus serostatus. Along with the roughly 610-subject first cohort, a separate validation cohort of over a hundred different subjects was used. High-throughput TCR immunosequencing, statistical association of individual TCRs with disease status, and machine learning were combined to predict cytomegalovirus infection status. A later analysis re-examined previously published TCR beta repertoires from just over 650 donors and added high-resolution HLA genotyping to investigate patterns of TCR occurrence. In the later analysis, no new phenotypic data were used to find candidate immune exposures; instead, reliance was placed on TCR beta sequences and their occurrence across donors. To decide whether each TCR beta V gene segment behaved as functional or pseudogenic, an earlier analysis of some 600 of the donors relied on high-throughput TCR beta sequencing. Donor age, sex, ethnicity and CMV serostatus were compiled alongside the repertoire data. A later genetic analysis took genome-wide SNP genotypes for about 65% of the 666 donors and used that subset as a discovery cohort. All discovery cohort repertoires had been generated on a single sequencing platform. HLA typing covered class I and class II loci at four-digit resolution. Typing coverage varied by locus: 629-630 donors for A, B, C, DRB1 and DQB1; more than 500 for DQA1; approximately 610 for DPA1; roughly 450 for DPB1. About five DR-DQ haplotypes were treated as single units for association and clustering because of strong linkage in the cohort. Among 300 to 450 genotyped donors of the cohort, an average of approximately 250,000 unique TCR beta nucleotide sequences were sequenced per donor, roughly 20% of them non-productive. Broader findings and caveats from the paper: Assigning TCR associations to individual alleles was difficult when HLA alleles, especially DR and DQ, strongly co-occurred. According to a later genetic analysis, donors in an Asian-associated ancestry cluster had fewer N-insertions in productive TCRs than the approximately 710-donor mean. Most TCR sequences were observed very rarely across donors, whereas some public TCRs were present in many individuals. CMV serostatus was the only immune exposure information available for the cohort. In a later analysis, most CMV-associated TCR beta chains were found to appear HLA-restricted, with HLA associations seemingly driven largely by CMV exposure. Because counts were too low, roughly 17 rarely observed V segments, including chromosome 9 orphons, were left out of the earlier analysis of 587 of the donors. In vitro tests confirmed that a few of the cytomegalovirus-associated TCR beta chains recognize cytomegalovirus antigens. An earlier analysis of around 600 of the donors showed that most TCR beta V segments appeared in productive rearrangements either about 87% or about 30% of the time, which broadly matched IMGT annotations. Linkage disequilibrium might explain the correlated functional status among segregating V segments, but an unknown experimental factor could not be excluded. A cluster of highly shared sequence variants was judged likely to represent a technical artifact of the sequencing pipeline. The authors suggested that the approach could potentially be extended to other disease states and immunological phenotypes. Because HLA typing was missing for some donors at each locus, association tests included only the typed subset. A further reported finding was that TCR beta sequences accurately predicted the HLA-A and HLA-B alleles for most subjects in the first cohort. The 87-base-pair reads could not distinguish some IMGT-functional V segments, including TRBV6-2 and TRBV6-3, so those segments were excluded. Only TCR beta chains were sequenced in this cohort, and the absence of alpha or paired-chain data limited detectable features. At a false discovery rate of 0.05, a later analysis linked under 20,000 TCR beta sequences to specific HLA alleles. Several of the top co-occurrence clusters appeared to be linked to parvovirus B19, influenza, CMV and Epstein-Barr virus, according to a later analysis. The classifier was reported to diagnose cytomegalovirus status with high specificity and sensitivity in both the original and validation cohorts. A later analysis found that TCR association rates varied across HLA loci, with DRB1 alleles showing the most associated TCRs and HLA-C alleles the fewest. In a later analysis, HLA-associated TCR beta chains were found to be more clonally expanded and to have lower generation probabilities than equally common non-associated chains. A later genetic analysis associated a missense DCLRE1C variant with V-gene and J-gene trimming of TCR beta chains, and an independent cohort replicated the association. The presence/absence analyses assumed that sequencing depth was roughly uniform across donors, and that assumption may not be true. The study listed over 150 TCR beta chains as associated with cytomegalovirus.

Library preparation was by the immunoSEQ multiplex PCR assay. The multiplex PCR relied on a mix of 60 forward primers for TCR Vbeta segments and 13 reverse primers for TCR Jbeta segments. A multiplex PCR assay on genomic DNA amplified the CDR3 region of rearranged TCR beta genes. On the Illumina HiSeq System, the amplified TCR beta libraries were sequenced as 87-base-pair reads. On the authors' methods: Across the 500 to 850 repertoires, a later analysis counted 78 million or so unique TCR beta chains, roughly 11 million of which were shared by at least two donors. Raw reads were error-corrected and collapsed into unique sequences with a nearest-neighbor algorithm that merged closely related sequences to remove PCR and sequencing errors. To assign V, D and J gene segments, CDR3 sequences were aligned to IMGT reference sequences. Each retained sequence needed at least a six-nucleotide match to both a V gene segment and a J gene segment. A rearrangement counted as productive if the CDR3 had no stop codons and remained in frame with V and J, and every other rearrangement counted as non-productive. Following IMGT convention, CDR3 was defined as the stretch from the second conserved V-encoded cysteine up to the conserved J-encoded phenylalanine. The earlier analysis of approximately 590 of the donors excluded any sequence lacking an unambiguous match to a single V gene segment. An earlier analysis of 587 of the donors classified V segments as functional when productive rearrangements were above 56.7% and as segregating when the standard deviation between donors was above 5%. To diagnose cytomegalovirus status from the catalog of TCR beta chain sequences, a statistical classification framework was built. In a later analysis, TCR nucleotide sequences were compared against IMGT/GENE-DB human TR gene sequences so that V and J genes could be assigned. In a later analysis, CDR3 sequences and most-parsimonious VDJ recombination scenarios were assigned using the TCRdist pipeline. In a later analysis, each TCR beta chain was defined by its CDR3 amino acid sequence together with its V-gene family, and reads lacking a unique V-gene family were excluded. To address suspected cross-contamination and a sequencing artifact, a later analysis removed 592 highly shared, low-generation-probability nucleotide sequences. In a later analysis, a clonal expansion index was calculated for each public chain from normalized within-repertoire ranks of inferred template counts. In a later analysis, generation probabilities were computed with a VDJ recombination model fitted to out-of-frame rearrangements, and the resulting probabilities were checked against IGoR. Hypergeometric tests were used in a later analysis to score TCR-TCR, TCR-HLA and TCR-CMV co-occurrence, with a repertoire-size bias correction applied to the TCR pairs. In a later analysis, false discovery rates were estimated by permuting HLA or CMV assignments 20 times. A later analysis grouped co-occurring TCRs with DBSCAN, adding TCRdist sequence similarity when clustering within HLA-allele-positive subsets. For co-occurrence clustering, repertoires with fewer than 30,000 or more than 120,000 public chains were excluded, along with five repertoires with anomalous nucleotide sharing. In its TCRdb copy, this immuneACCESS table keeps in-frame sequences only and misses some clones. Where compared with another copy, unresolved V genes explain less than half of these, and the others have no known cause. The V and J calls and clone size are taken from that table; D and trimming were inferred from the DNA. The sample table records fewer than 150,000 clones; about 74% of these occur just once. The ten largest clones add up to about 2.6% of the sample.

Based on the germline V gene, the CDR1 and CDR2 sequences are MGHRA and YSYEKL. Spanning cysteine to phenylalanine, the CDR3 consists of 15 amino acids. The retained sequence is limited to the CDR3, 45 bases, with the frame set at the first base. V ends up 4 bases short and J 6 bases short, with an unmatched junction base count of 9. The cohort was made up of roughly 670 healthy bone marrow donors. All cohort members were sampled while nominally healthy, although unrecorded immune exposures were likely present. The donor tested CMV seropositive, placing the donor among the 289 seropositive members of the cohort. A peripheral blood sample was provided by each donor, and peripheral blood mononuclear cells were used for TCR beta sequencing. Genomic DNA was extracted from the blood cell samples with the Qiagen DNeasy Blood Extraction Kit. As to this clone: The specificity of this receptor is unknown. No base quality information exists; no much larger clone differs at one position.

Input material: PBMCs. The rearranged chain carries TRBV4-1 and TRBJ2-5, with TRBD1 matching 9 junction bases. The TCR comes from a woman aged 35 to 49 in good health and CMV-seropositive. The CDR3 protein is CASSLAGTGSQTQYF. The DNA sequence follows: TGCGCCAGCAGCCTAGCCGGGACAGGGAGCCAGACCCAGTACTTC.